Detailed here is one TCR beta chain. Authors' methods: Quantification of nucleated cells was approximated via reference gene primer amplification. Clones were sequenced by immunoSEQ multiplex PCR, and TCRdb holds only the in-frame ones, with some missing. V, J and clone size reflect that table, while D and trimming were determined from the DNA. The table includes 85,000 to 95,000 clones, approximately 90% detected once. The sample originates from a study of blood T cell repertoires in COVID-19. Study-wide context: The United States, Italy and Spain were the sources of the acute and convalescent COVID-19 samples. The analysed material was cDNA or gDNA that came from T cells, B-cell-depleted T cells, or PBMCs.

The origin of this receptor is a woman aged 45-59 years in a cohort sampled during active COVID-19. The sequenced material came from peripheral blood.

Here the CDR3 reads CASSIRSSGLSTDTQYF. The CDR3 DNA follows: TGTGCCAGCAGCATTCGATCTAGCGGGCTTAGCACAGATACGCAGTATTTT. This chain joins TRBV13 and TRBJ2-3; 8 positions agree with TRBD2. CDR1 PRHDT and CDR2 FYEKMQ come from the germline V gene (reference sequence). The CDR3 is 17 amino acids. V shed 5 bases and J 0 bases; nucleotides not matched to a gene: 10.